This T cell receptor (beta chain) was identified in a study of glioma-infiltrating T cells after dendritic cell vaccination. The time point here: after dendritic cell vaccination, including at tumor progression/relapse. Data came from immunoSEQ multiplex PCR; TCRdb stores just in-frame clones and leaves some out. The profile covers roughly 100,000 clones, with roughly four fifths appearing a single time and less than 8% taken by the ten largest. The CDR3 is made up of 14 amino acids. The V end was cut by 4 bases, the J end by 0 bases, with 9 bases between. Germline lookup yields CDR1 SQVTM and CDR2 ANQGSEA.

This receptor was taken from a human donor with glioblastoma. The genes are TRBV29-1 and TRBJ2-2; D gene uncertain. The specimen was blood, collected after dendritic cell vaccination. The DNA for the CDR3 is TGCAGCGTTGTTGCTAATCCGAACACCGGGGAGCTGTTTTTT. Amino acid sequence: CSVVANPNTGELFF.